A selection of T cell receptor beta chains follows, all from one sample in a study of Ad26.COV2.S vaccination and SARS-CoV-2 variants. Here immunoSEQ multiplex PCR was the method, and the copy in TCRdb shows in-frame clones only, minus some. The top ten hold less than 3.5% of the sample, which has a few hundred thousand clones, 80% to 90% seen once. Sequenced here: peripheral blood, sampled in a trial of Ad26.COV2.S vaccine versus placebo. The receptors were gathered from a person aged 18-65 years who received the Ad26.COV2.S COVID-19 vaccine or a placebo. Each CDR3 is given with its conserved first and last residue. Fields, in order: clone size, D gene, V gene, J gene, CDR3 DNA, CDR3 protein. D genes are given only for firm matches. Clone size is given for some rows only: seen once, a few or many times, or a class if the clone is expanded.

>-|-|TRBV7-2|TRBJ1-3
TGTGCCAGCAGTTATCAGGGCTCTGGAAACACCATATATTTT
CASSYQGSGNTIYF
>-|TRBD1|TRBV2|TRBJ2-2
TGTGCCAGCAGGGGGACAGACGTCGGGGAGCTGTTTTTT
CASRGTDVGELFF
>-|-|TRBV29-1|TRBJ1-2
TGCAGCGTTGAAGGGGGGGTCAACTATGGCTACACCTTC
CSVEGGVNYGYTF
>once|-|TRBV12-3/TRBV12-4|TRBJ1-4
TGTGCCGCTGGGCGGGTTAATGAAAAACTGTTTTTT
CAAGRVNEKLFF
>few|-|TRBV25-1|TRBJ1-2
TGTGCCAGCAGTACCCCTGACACCAACTATGGCTACACCTTC
CASSTPDTNYGYTF
>few|-|TRBV5-4|TRBJ2-7
TGTGCCAGCAGCTTTGACACCTACGAGCAGTACTTC
CASSFDTYEQYF
>-|-|TRBV30|TRBJ1-3
TGTGCCTGGATTGGACAGTCTTGGAACACCATATATTTT
CAWIGQSWNTIYF
>-|-|TRBV19|TRBJ2-3
TGTGCCAGTAGTATCATTAGGTCAGATACGCAGTATTTT
CASSIIRSDTQYF
>once|-|TRBV5-1|TRBJ2-2
TGCGCCAGCAGCTTGGACAGCTCGAACACCGGGGAGCTGTTTTTT
CASSLDSSNTGELFF
>few|-|TRBV27|TRBJ1-6
TGTGCCAGCCGATGGGGGCCCTATAATTCACCCCTCCACTTT
CASRWGPYNSPLHF
>-|TRBD2|TRBV10-3|TRBJ2-3
TGTGCCATCAATGACTTAGCGGGAGTGGTAAGGGGCACAGATACGCAGTATTTT
CAINDLAGVVRGTDTQYF
>-|-|TRBV25-1|TRBJ2-2
TGTGCCAGCAGTCTCGGGGGTATGGTGGGTCGCACCGGGGAGCTGTTTTTT
CASSLGGMVGRTGELFF
>-|-|TRBV6-5|TRBJ1-5
TGTGCCAGCAGTCGAAGAAGGAATCAGCCCCAGCATTTT
CASSRRRNQPQHF
>-|TRBD2|TRBV19|TRBJ2-3
TGTGCCAGTAGTAGTAGCGGGAGAGGGGATACGCAGTATTTT
CASSSSGRGDTQYF
>-|TRBD1|TRBV9|TRBJ2-6
TGTGCCAGCAGCACAACCAGGGGGCCTACTCTCTCTGGGGCCAACGTCCTGACTTTC
CASSTTRGPTLSGANVLTF
>-|TRBD2|TRBV5-1|TRBJ2-7
TGCGCCAGCAGCTCGCCTACTAGCGGGTTCTCCTACGAGCAGTACTTC
CASSSPTSGFSYEQYF
>-|-|TRBV3-1/TRBV3-2|TRBJ1-1
TGTGCCAGCAGCCAAGGAACGAGCGGGGACACTGAAGCTTTCTTT
CASSQGTSGDTEAFF
>few|-|TRBV5-5|TRBJ1-1
TGTGCCAGCAGCTTTCGTAATTATAACAGGGTTTTCACTGAAGCTTTCTTT
CASSFRNYNRVFTEAFF
>once|-|TRBV30|TRBJ1-5
TGTGCCTGGAGTGTAAGCAGGGGAGGACAGCCCCAGCATTTT
CAWSVSRGGQPQHF
>-|-|TRBV15|TRBJ2-5
TGTGCCACCAGCCGACCGGCGGGCCTCATCCCAGAGACCCAGTACTTC
CATSRPAGLIPETQYF
>-|TRBD1|TRBV20-1|TRBJ1-2
TGCAGTGCTACAAGACAGGGAGGCTACACCTTC
CSATRQGGYTF
>-|-|TRBV27|TRBJ1-1
TGTGCCAGTATTCCGGGACCCCCGAACACTGAAGCTTTCTTT
CASIPGPPNTEAFF
>-|TRBD2|TRBV10-3|TRBJ2-1
TGTGCCATCGCGACCGGACTAGCGGACTACAATGAGCAGTTCTTC
CAIATGLADYNEQFF
>-|TRBD1|TRBV19|TRBJ1-1
TGTGCCAGTAGTAATCCCAGGGGGCCCCTCATGAACACTGAAGCTTTCTTT
CASSNPRGPLMNTEAFF
>-|TRBD1|TRBV10-1|TRBJ1-2
TGCGCCAGCAGTGAGGGACAGGGCGATCAAGGCTACACCTTC
CASSEGQGDQGYTF
>-|-|TRBV6-5|TRBJ1-6
TGTGCCAGCAGTTACTCGACCAGGCCGGGGATTGCACCCCTCCACTTT
CASSYSTRPGIAPLHF